The source of this T cell receptor beta chain is a study of T cells in localized non-small cell lung cancer. Libraries were prepared by immunoSEQ multiplex PCR; TCRdb keeps only in-frame clonotypes and omits some of them. The table lists around 83,000 clones, roughly 87% of them singletons, with around 16% in the top ten. A word on this clone: Its specificity is unknown.

Germline lookup yields CDR1 ENHRY and CDR2 SYGVKD. This CDR3 has 15 residues. The V end was cut by 2 bases, the J end by 4 bases, with 9 bases between. Study-level points and caveats: Heterogeneity remains possible because sequencing was limited to only one tumor region. Compared with tumor, uninvolved adjacent lung displayed greater T cell clonality, ranking highest overall. In adjacent lung, a median about 50 of the top 100 tumor clones were found. Higher blood T cell density went with longer overall survival.

This receptor was identified in a man between 35 and 75 years old with stage I squamous cell lung carcinoma. V and J are TRBV10-3 and TRBJ1-6; D ambiguous. The starting material was peripheral blood, obtained before any cancer treatment. CDR3 protein: CAISERADYNSPLHF. Written as DNA, the CDR3 is TGTGCCATCAGTGAGAGGGCAGATTATAATTCACCCCTCCACTTT.